These 3 T cell receptor beta chains were sequenced from one sample in a study of T cells in women clearing cervical HPV infection. The assay was immunoSEQ multiplex PCR, and TCRdb's table has in-frame clones only and misses some. This table lists 20,000 to 25,000 clones. The sequenced sample consisted of blood buffy coat. These receptors were obtained from a woman between 18 and 70 years old with a cervical HPV16 infection that either progressed to CIN3+ or cleared (not recorded which).

With respect to this clone: The missing CDR3 end, 3 residues past where the read stops, is filled in from the germline J gene. This rearrangement joins TRBV10-3 to TRBJ2-2; 9 bases are a match to TRBD2. J gave up 4 bases and V 4 bases, and 10 bases lay outside the gene matches. Per the germline V gene, CDR1 is ENHRY and CDR2 is SYGVKD. The CDR3 is made up of 17 amino acids. The CDR3 bases that were read are TGTGCCATCAGTGGAATGTGGCTAGCGGGACCCACCGGGGAG. Its protein product is CAISGMWLAGPTGE. The CDR3 in full is CAISGMWLAGPTGELFF.

A word on this clone: The read gets to within 3 residues of the CDR3 end, and the germline J gene fills in the rest. This rearrangement joins TRBV5-1 to TRBJ2-7, with TRBD2 identical over 11 bases. V trimming: 0 bases; J trimming: 6 bases; junction bases outside the gene matches: 14. This CDR3 contains 18 residues. Germline V CDR1 and CDR2: SGHRS, YFSETQ. Partial CDR3 DNA: TGCGCCAGCAGCTTGGAGGGTCTAGCGGGAGGTGGAGCGGGCGAG. Translating it yields CASSLEGLAGGGAGE. The full CDR3 reads CASSLEGLAGGGAGEQYF.

The CDR3 loop is CASSMSGSKLFF. The part of the CDR3 DNA that was read is TGTGCCAGCAGCATGAGCGGGAGCAAG. The chain uses TRBV7-9 and TRBJ2-2, with TRBD2 matching 8 bases. The observed sequence ends 3 residues before the CDR3 terminus, with the missing tail filled in from the germline J gene. The CDR3 loop spans 12 amino acids. CDR1 and CDR2 from the germline V gene are SEHNR and FQNEAQ (reference sequence).